The 27 T cell receptor beta chains reported below all come from one sample, sequenced in a study of CD8 T cells in ankylosing spondylitis. MiXCR was run by TCRdb on the 5' RACE reads, yielding one entry per CDR3 protein. This repertoire shows 250,000 or so distinct CDR3 sequences, roughly a quarter found once; its top ten account for over 0.55%. The sample comprised blood, either unsorted or a sorted T cell fraction (not recorded which). These receptor sequences come from a male donor with ankylosing spondylitis or in good health (not recorded which).

The gene calls are TRBV6-5 and TRBJ2-5; D not resolved. Germline V gene sequence: CDR1 MNHEY, CDR2 SVGAGI. This CDR3 is built from 15 residues. V was trimmed by 2 bases and J by 2 bases, leaving 12 bases between them. CDR3 coding DNA: TGTGCCAGCAGTTACATCTCAGACCCACAAGAGACCCAGTACTTC. Protein sequence: CASSYISDPQETQYF.

This clonotype was counted a few times. V gene TRBV27 combines with J gene TRBJ2-6; D is unresolved. Trimming took off 5 bases at V and 1 base at J, with 9 bases between the two ends. The CDR3 is 15 amino acids. Germline CDR1 MNHEY, CDR2 SMNVEV (reference sequence). CDR3 coding DNA: TGTGCCAGCAGTACCAAGACATCTGGGGCCAACGTCCTGACTTTC. Amino acid sequence: CASSTKTSGANVLTF.

The rearrangement joins TRBV6-5 to TRBJ2-7; 9 bases fit TRBD2. The ends lost 2 bases at V and 7 bases at J; junction bases unmatched: 9. The germline CDR1 and CDR2 sequences are MNHEY and SVGAGI. The CDR3 sequence is 15 residues long. This chain's CDR3 is CASSYGASGAREQYF. The CDR3 nucleotides are TGTGCCAGCAGTTACGGGGCTAGCGGGGCTAGGGAGCAGTACTTC.

The table lists this clonotype with a few counts. The genes are TRBV12-3 or TRBV12-4 and TRBJ2-5, with TRBD2 as a possible D gene (5 bases). The CDR3 runs 17 residues. Trimming pared 6 bases from V and 6 bases from J, leaving 26 bases between. As DNA, the CDR3 is TGTGCCAGCAGCCATAGAAGTCCCCTAGCCTCCCTACAGACCCAGTACTTC. It encodes CASSHRSPLASLQTQYF.

This clonotype showed up just a few times. The genes are TRBV29-1 and TRBJ2-3, with 7 bases matching TRBD2. The V segment lost 4 bases and the J segment 3 bases; nucleotides outside the gene matches: 7. Germline CDR1 and CDR2: SQVTM and ANQGSEA. The CDR3 spans 14 residues. CDR3 residues: CSVASGMRTDTQYF. In DNA form, the CDR3 reads TGCAGCGTTGCGAGCGGGATGAGGACAGATACGCAGTATTTT.

This clonotype was recorded many times. Here the CDR3 reads CAISGGGGDSPLHF. The CDR3 region has the DNA TGTGCCATCAGTGGAGGAGGGGGTGATTCACCCCTCCACTTT. V gene TRBV10-3 combines with J gene TRBJ1-6; a weak D match, TRBD1 (6 bases). This CDR3 has 14 amino acids. The V end was cut by 4 bases, the J end by 8 bases, with 12 bases between. Germline CDR1 and CDR2: ENHRY and SYGVKD.

The V gene is TRBV6-6, the J gene TRBJ1-2; D remains ambiguous. The V and J ends lost 8 bases and 8 bases respectively, with 18 bases between them. This CDR3 has 13 residues. In germline, CDR1 is MNHNY, CDR2 SVGAGI (reference sequence). CDR3 nucleotide sequence: TGTGCCAGCGGGAAAGGGAACTTCGCAGGCTACACCTTC. Protein: CASGKGNFAGYTF.

V is TRBV10-3 and J is TRBJ2-2; possible D gene TRBD2, 6 bases. The CDR3 covers 13 residues. The germline V gene has CDR1 ENHRY and CDR2 SYGVKD. Trimming pared 10 bases from V and 2 bases from J, leaving 11 bases between. CDR3 region: CATTGENTGELFF. Here the CDR3 DNA reads TGTGCCACCACGGGGGAAAACACCGGGGAGCTGTTTTTT.

This clonotype was found a few times. The CDR3 here is CSARDFVENGVPDTQYF. CDR3 nucleotides: TGCAGTGCTAGAGATTTTGTGGAAAACGGGGTACCAGATACGCAGTATTTT. V is TRBV20-1 and J is TRBJ2-3, with TRBD2 as a possible D gene (5 bases). This CDR3 has 17 residues. The germline gives CDR1 DFQATT, CDR2 SNEGSKA (reference sequence). V was pared by 0 bases and J by 4 bases, with 20 bases between.

This clonotype has ten or more counts. This rearrangement joins TRBV2 to TRBJ2-7, with a weak D call TRBD2 (7 bases). This CDR3 has 16 amino acids. The germline V and J ends were trimmed by 6 bases and 4 bases, with 22 bases remaining between them. Germline V gene data show CDR1 as SNHLY and CDR2 as FYNNEI. The chain's CDR3 is CASSIPTGRAGYEQYF. The DNA for the CDR3 is TGTGCCAGCAGCATCCCAACAGGGAGGGCGGGGTACGAGCAGTACTTC. The full variable domain, with the rest looked up from reference TRBV2 and TRBJ2-7, is EPEVTQTPSHQVTQMGQEVILRCVPISNHLYFYWYRQILGQKVEFLVSFYNNEISEKSEIFDDQFSVERPDGSNFTLKIRSTKLEDSAMYFCASSIPTGRAGYEQYFGPGTRLTVT.

This clonotype turned up a few times. The chain carries TRBV12-3 or TRBV12-4 and TRBJ2-7; 7 nucleotides align to TRBD2. The length of the CDR3 is 13 residues. V shed 8 bases, J shed 12 bases, and the junction held 16 bases outside the gene matches. DNA of the CDR3: TGTGCCAGCTCACCAACTCTACGGACTAGTCTGTACTTC. Translated: CASSPTLRTSLYF.

This clonotype has a count of ten or more. The rearrangement joins TRBV7-9 to TRBJ1-1, with 7 bases that match TRBD1. The CDR3 spans 16 residues. The V and J ends lost 5 bases and 2 bases, in that order; junction bases with no gene match: 11. Germline assignment: CDR1 SEHNR and CDR2 FQNEAQ (reference sequence). As DNA, the CDR3 is TGTGCCAGCAGCCCCTGGGGTGGACAGGATAACACTGAAGCTTTCTTT. Protein: CASSPWGGQDNTEAFF.

This clonotype was counted ten times or more. The chain is built from TRBV20-1 and TRBJ1-2; tentative D call: TRBD1 (5 bases). The V end lost 5 bases, the J end lost 7 bases, and 23 bases lay between the germline ends. The germline gives CDR1 DFQATT, CDR2 SNEGSKA (reference sequence). The CDR3 extends over 15 amino acids. CDR3 DNA: TGCAGTGCTGGGACTCCCGGCGGGGCCCCTCCTGGCTACACCTTC. It encodes CSAGTPGGAPPGYTF.

This clonotype was found a few times. This sequence joins TRBV20-1 and TRBJ2-7; a weak D match, TRBD2 (6 bases). Between the trimmed V and J ends, which lost 2 bases and 5 bases, there was a span of 16 bases. The CDR3 is made up of 14 amino acids. Germline V lookup: CDR1 DFQATT, CDR2 SNEGSKA (reference sequence). CDR3 nucleotides: TGCAGTGCTAGATCCCCGCGGGGTTGGGACGAGCAGTACTTC. Protein: CSARSPRGWDEQYF.

The rearrangement uses TRBV24-1 and TRBJ2-1, with 14 bases lining up with TRBD2. After removal of 3 bases from V and 5 bases from J, the junction contained 5 bases not matched to a gene. The CDR3 is 17 amino acids. Looked up from germline, CDR1 is KGHDR and CDR2 is SFDVKD. The CDR3 sequence is CATSDRRTSGGNNEQFF. CDR3 in DNA: TGTGCCACCAGTGATAGACGGACTAGCGGGGGGAACAATGAGCAGTTCTTC.

The J gene is TRBJ2-7, the V gene TRBV29-1; D not certain. There are 11 residues in the CDR3. The V end was cut by 0 bases, the J end by 5 bases, with 5 bases between. The germline CDR1 and CDR2 sequences are SQVTM and ANQGSEA. The CDR3 spells CSVEEVDEQYF. CDR3 nucleotides: TGCAGCGTTGAAGAGGTAGACGAGCAGTACTTC.

This clonotype was seen only a few times. CDR3 in DNA: TGTGCCAGCACCCAGACCCGGGGAACTAGCGGGGAAGAGACCCAGTACTTC. Encoded protein: CASTQTRGTSGEETQYF. The chain is built from TRBV6-1 and TRBJ2-5, with TRBD2 identical over 10 bases. This CDR3 is built from 17 residues. Germline CDR1 and CDR2: MNHNS and SASEGT. The junction had 14 bases not matched to a gene; V was cut back by 7 bases and J by 3 bases.

This clonotype was counted many times. The chain combines TRBV12-3 or TRBV12-4 with TRBJ1-6; TRBD1 aligns across 9 bases. V shed 6 bases and J 5 bases; nucleotides not matched to a gene: 8. There are 16 residues in the CDR3. The CDR3 DNA reads TGTGCCAGCAGAAAAAAAGGGACAGGGAATAATTCACCCCTCCACTTT. Encoded protein: CASRKKGTGNNSPLHF.

This chain connects TRBV12-3 or TRBV12-4 to TRBJ2-5; TRBD2 is a possible D gene (6 bases). The CDR3 extends over 14 amino acids. Trimming removed 2 bases at V and 5 bases at J, with 12 bases between. The chain's CDR3 is CASSLSAGSETQYF. CDR3 sequence (DNA): TGTGCCAGCAGTTTATCGGCGGGGTCTGAGACCCAGTACTTC.

This clonotype was recorded many times. The V and J genes are TRBV20-1 and TRBJ1-1; D is undetermined. This CDR3 contains 13 residues. CDR1 and CDR2 (germline): DFQATT, SNEGSKA (reference sequence). V lost 4 bases and J lost 3, with 12 bases in between. The CDR3 region is CSAIKASDTEAFF. Here the CDR3 DNA reads TGCAGTGCTATAAAGGCTAGTGACACTGAAGCTTTCTTT.

This clonotype came up many times. Here the CDR3 DNA reads TGTGCCAGCAGCTTCGACCCCTCGGAGTATGGCTACACCTTC. Encoded protein: CASSFDPSEYGYTF. The chain is built from TRBV7-2 and TRBJ1-2; the D is unclear. The V and J ends lost 3 bases and 5 bases respectively, with 13 bases between them. Germline V gene lookup returns CDR1 SGHTA and CDR2 FQGNSA. The CDR3 runs 14 residues. Full variable domain (rest looked up from reference TRBV7-2 and TRBJ1-2): GAGVSQSPSNKVTEKGKDVELRCDPISGHTALYWYRQSLGQGLEFLIYFQGNSAPDKSGLPSDRFSAERTGGSVSTLTIQRTQQEDSAVYLCASSFDPSEYGYTFGSGTRLTVV.

The chain recombines TRBV10-1 with TRBJ2-2; D is unclear. Germline-derived CDR1 and CDR2 are WNHNN and SYGVQD (reference sequence). The CDR3 has 13 residues. The V and J ends lost 3 bases and 3 bases respectively, with 5 bases between them. CDR3 sequence: CASSELHTGELFF. Here the CDR3 DNA reads TGCGCCAGCAGTGAACTTCACACCGGGGAGCTGTTTTTT.

The rearrangement joins TRBV6-5 to TRBJ2-3; 9 positions agree with TRBD1. Germline-derived CDR1 and CDR2 are MNHEY and SVGAGI. The CDR3 has 15 amino acids. With V trimmed by 2 bases and J by 5 bases, 5 bases remained unmatched. Written as DNA, the CDR3 is TGTGCCAGCAGTTACGGGACAGGGTTAGGAGATACGCAGTATTTT. This encodes CASSYGTGLGDTQYF.

The chain has TRBV19 and TRBJ2-7; 7 nucleotides agree with TRBD1. The CDR3 has 15 residues. Germline V lookup: CDR1 LNHDA, CDR2 SQIVND (reference sequence). The ends lost 6 bases at V and 2 bases at J; junction bases unmatched: 10. This CDR3 reads CASSLTRQGAYEQYF. The CDR3 nucleotides read TGTGCCAGTAGCCTCACCCGACAGGGCGCCTACGAGCAGTACTTC.

This clonotype was detected ten times or more. The genes are TRBV20-1 and TRBJ1-5, with D tentatively TRBD1 (5 bases). Germline CDR1 reads DFQATT; CDR2 reads SNEGSKA (reference sequence). This CDR3 spans 15 amino acids. The germline V and J ends were trimmed by 5 bases and 5 bases, with 19 bases remaining between them. Here the CDR3 DNA reads TGCAGTGCTCCCCCCCCAGGGACGAAGGATCAGCCCCAGCATTTT. Its protein is CSAPPPGTKDQPQHF.

This clonotype was found many times. This chain joins TRBV20-1 and TRBJ2-7; D uncertain. Trimming pared 0 bases from V and 0 bases from J, leaving 9 bases between. The germline CDR1 and CDR2 sequences are DFQATT and SNEGSKA (reference sequence). This CDR3 spans 14 amino acids. The CDR3 reads CSARDLSHSYEQYF. CDR3 coding DNA: TGCAGTGCTAGAGATCTTTCTCACTCCTACGAGCAGTACTTC.

This sequence joins TRBV20-1 and TRBJ2-1, with 8 nucleotides matching TRBD2. Trimming cost V 1 base and J 9 bases; bases outside gene matches: 20. The CDR3 runs 18 residues. Germline values: CDR1 DFQATT, CDR2 SNEGSKA (reference sequence). The CDR3 bases are TGCAGTGCTAGAGTGCTGGAGGTGGAACGGGGGGGCCGAGGTGAGCAGTTCTTC. Protein sequence: CSARVLEVERGGRGEQFF.